These 3 T cell receptor beta chains were sequenced from one sample in a study of regulatory T cells in long-lasting Graves disease. Time point reported: newly diagnosed GD, antithyroid drugs for less than 3 months. The TCR library used RNA extracted from PBMCs. According to the study, TCR beta libraries were built with iRepertoire HTBI primers and CDR3-region Arm-PCR. TCRdb ran MiXCR on the multiplex PCR reads and lists one entry per CDR3 protein. The repertoire has under 700,000 distinct CDR3 sequences, 15% to 20% of them found once; the top ten carry roughly 25%. The same specimen was also included in a second study, on T cells in Graves' hyperthyroidism and ophthalmopathy.

The sample consisted of peripheral blood mononuclear cells (PBMCs), taken at new diagnosis, from a patient treated with antithyroid drugs. The receptors originated from a woman in her forties or fifties with Graves disease.

The rearrangement links TRBV4-1 to TRBJ2-1; 7 bases agree with TRBD2. V was pared by 2 bases and J by 4 bases, with 11 bases of the junction left unmatched. The CDR3 has 17 amino acids. Germline V gene data show CDR1 as MGHRA and CDR2 as YSYEKL. The CDR3 here is CASSQFNSLATYNEQFF. DNA for the CDR3: TGCGCCAGCAGCCAATTCAACTCACTAGCGACTTACAATGAGCAGTTCTTC.

The CDR3 spells CASSIQGAESSGANVLTF. The CDR3 region has the DNA TGTGCCAGTAGTATACAGGGGGCAGAAAGCTCTGGGGCCAACGTCCTGACTTTC. The rearrangement uses TRBV19 and TRBJ2-6; 8 nucleotides align to TRBD1. Germline V gene data show CDR1 as LNHDA and CDR2 as SQIVND (reference sequence). The CDR3 sequence is 18 residues long. V was pared by 2 bases and J by 0 bases, with 6 bases of the junction left unmatched.

This clonotype was picked up many times. The chain has TRBV12-3 or TRBV12-4 and TRBJ1-5, with 8 bases lining up with TRBD1. The CDR3 runs 18 residues. V was pared by 5 bases and J by 0 bases, with 12 bases of the junction left unmatched. The CDR3 coding sequence is TGTGCCAGCAGTCTCTGGGGCAGGGGGCTTTATAGCAATCAGCCCCAGCATTTT. Protein: CASSLWGRGLYSNQPQHF.